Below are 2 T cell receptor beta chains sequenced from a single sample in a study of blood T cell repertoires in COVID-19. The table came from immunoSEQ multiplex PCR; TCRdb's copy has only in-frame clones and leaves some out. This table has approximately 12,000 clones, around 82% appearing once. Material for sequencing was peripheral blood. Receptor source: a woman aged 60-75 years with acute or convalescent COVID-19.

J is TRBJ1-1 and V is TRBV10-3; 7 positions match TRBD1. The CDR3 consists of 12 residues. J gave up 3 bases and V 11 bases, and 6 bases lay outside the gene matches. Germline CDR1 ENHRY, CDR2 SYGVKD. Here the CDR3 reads CASRDSDTEAFF. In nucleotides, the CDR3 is TGTGCCTCTCGGGACAGTGACACTGAAGCTTTCTTT.

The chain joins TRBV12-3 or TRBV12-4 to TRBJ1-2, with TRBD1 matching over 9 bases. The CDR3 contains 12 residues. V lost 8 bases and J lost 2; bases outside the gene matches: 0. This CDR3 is CASGQGNYGYTF. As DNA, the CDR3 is TGTGCCAGCGGACAGGGGAACTATGGCTACACCTTC.